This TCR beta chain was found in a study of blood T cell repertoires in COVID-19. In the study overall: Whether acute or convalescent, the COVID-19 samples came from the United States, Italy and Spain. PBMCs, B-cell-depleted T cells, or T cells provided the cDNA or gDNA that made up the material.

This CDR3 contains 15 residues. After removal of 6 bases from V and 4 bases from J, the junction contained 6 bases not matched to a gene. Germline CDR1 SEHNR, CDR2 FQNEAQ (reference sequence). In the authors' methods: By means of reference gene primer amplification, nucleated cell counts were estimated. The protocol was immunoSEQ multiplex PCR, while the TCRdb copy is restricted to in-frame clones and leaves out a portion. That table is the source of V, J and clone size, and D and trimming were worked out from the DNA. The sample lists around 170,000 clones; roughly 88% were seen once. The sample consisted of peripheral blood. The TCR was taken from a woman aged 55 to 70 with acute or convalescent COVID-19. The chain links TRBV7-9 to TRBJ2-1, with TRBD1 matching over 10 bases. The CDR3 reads CASRQPGQGYNEQFF. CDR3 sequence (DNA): TGTGCCAGCAGACAACCGGGACAGGGGTACAATGAGCAGTTCTTC.